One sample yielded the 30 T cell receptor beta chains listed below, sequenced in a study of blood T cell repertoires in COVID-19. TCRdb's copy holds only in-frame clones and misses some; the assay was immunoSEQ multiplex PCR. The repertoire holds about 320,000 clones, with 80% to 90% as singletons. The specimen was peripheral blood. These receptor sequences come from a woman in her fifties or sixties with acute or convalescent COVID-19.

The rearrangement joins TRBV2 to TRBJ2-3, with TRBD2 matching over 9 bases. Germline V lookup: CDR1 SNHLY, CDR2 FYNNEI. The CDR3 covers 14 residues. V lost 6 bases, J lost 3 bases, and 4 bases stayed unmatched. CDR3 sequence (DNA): TGTGCCAGCAGGTTTAGCGGGGGAACAGATACGCAGTATTTT. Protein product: CASRFSGGTDTQYF.

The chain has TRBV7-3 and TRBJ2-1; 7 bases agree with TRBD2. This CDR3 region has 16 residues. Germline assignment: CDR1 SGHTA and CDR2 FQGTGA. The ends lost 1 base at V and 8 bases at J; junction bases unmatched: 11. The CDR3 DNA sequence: TGTGCCAGCAGCTTAAATCAAGGACTAGTAGGTGATGAGCAGTTCTTC. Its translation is CASSLNQGLVGDEQFF.

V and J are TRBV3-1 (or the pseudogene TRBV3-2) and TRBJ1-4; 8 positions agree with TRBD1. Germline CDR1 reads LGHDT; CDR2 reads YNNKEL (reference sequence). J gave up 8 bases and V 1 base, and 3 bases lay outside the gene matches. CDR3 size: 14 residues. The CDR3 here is CASSQGQGREKLFF. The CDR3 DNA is TGTGCCAGCAGCCAAGGACAGGGGAGGGAAAAACTGTTTTTT.

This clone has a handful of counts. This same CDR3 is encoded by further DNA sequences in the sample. This CDR3 is CASRDRGYNEQFF. The CDR3, as DNA: TGTGCCAGCCGGGACAGGGGATACAATGAGCAGTTCTTC. This chain links TRBV19 with TRBJ2-1; 10 nucleotides match TRBD1. The V and J ends lost 9 bases and 4 bases, in that order; junction bases with no gene match: 3. Germline V gene sequence: CDR1 LNHDA, CDR2 SQIVND (reference sequence). The CDR3 sequence is 13 residues long. Complete variable domain (other parts from reference TRBV19 and TRBJ2-1): DGGITQSPKYLFRKEGQNVTLSCEQNLNHDAMYWYRQDPGQGLRLIYYSQIVNDFQKGDIAEGYSVSREKKESFPLTVTSAQKNPTAFYLCASRDRGYNEQFFGPGTRLTVL.

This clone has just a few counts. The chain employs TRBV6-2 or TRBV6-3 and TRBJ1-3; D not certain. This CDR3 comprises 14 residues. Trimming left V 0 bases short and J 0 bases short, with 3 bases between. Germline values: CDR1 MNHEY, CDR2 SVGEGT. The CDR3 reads CASSYSRSGNTIYF. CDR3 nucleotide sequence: TGTGCCAGCAGTTACTCTCGCTCTGGAAACACCATATATTTT.

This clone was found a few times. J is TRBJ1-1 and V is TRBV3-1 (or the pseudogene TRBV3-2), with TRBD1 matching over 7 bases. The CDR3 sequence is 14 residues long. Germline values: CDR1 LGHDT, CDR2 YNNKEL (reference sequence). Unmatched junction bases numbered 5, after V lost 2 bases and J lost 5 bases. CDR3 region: CASSQNRGITEAFF. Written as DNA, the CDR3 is TGTGCCAGCAGCCAAAACAGGGGAATAACTGAAGCTTTCTTT.

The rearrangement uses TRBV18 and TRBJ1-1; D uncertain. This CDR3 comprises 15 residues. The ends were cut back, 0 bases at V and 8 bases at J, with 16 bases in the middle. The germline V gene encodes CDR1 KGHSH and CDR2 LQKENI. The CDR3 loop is CASSPPSARWEEAFF. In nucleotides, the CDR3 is TGTGCCAGCTCACCACCCTCGGCCAGGTGGGAGGAAGCTTTCTTT.

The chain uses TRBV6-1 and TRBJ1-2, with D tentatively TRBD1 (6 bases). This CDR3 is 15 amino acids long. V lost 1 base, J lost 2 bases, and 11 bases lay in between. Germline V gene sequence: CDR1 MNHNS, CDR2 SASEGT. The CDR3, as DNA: TGTGCCAGCAGTGAAGTCTTCCAGGGGAACTATGGCTACACCTTC. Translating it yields CASSEVFQGNYGYTF.

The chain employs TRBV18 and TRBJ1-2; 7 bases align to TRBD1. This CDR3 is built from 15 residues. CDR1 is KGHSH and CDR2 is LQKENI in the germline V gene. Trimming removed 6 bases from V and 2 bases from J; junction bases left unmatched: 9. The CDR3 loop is CASSPGDRVNYGYTF. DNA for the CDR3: TGTGCCAGCTCCCCGGGGGACAGAGTGAACTATGGCTACACCTTC.

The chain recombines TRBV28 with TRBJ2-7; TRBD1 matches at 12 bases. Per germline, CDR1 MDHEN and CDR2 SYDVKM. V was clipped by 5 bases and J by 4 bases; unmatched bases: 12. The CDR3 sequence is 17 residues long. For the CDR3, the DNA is TGTGCCAGCAGTACACCTGGGGACAGGGGGCCTAAGTACGAGCAGTACTTC. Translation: CASSTPGDRGPKYEQYF. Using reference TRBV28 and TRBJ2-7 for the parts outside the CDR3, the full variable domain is DVKVTQSSRYLVKRTGEKVFLECVQDMDHENMFWYRQDPGLGLRLIYFSYDVKMKEKGDIPEGYSVSREKKERFSLILESASTNQTSMYLCASSTPGDRGPKYEQYFGPGTRLTVT.

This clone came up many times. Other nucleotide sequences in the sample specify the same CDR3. CDR3 coding DNA: TGTGCCAGCAGCCCCGAAAGGGGGTATGGCTACACCTTC. Translated: CASSPERGYGYTF. V gene TRBV5-4 combines with J gene TRBJ1-2; TRBD1 might be the D (6 bases). The CDR3 is made up of 13 amino acids. Germline lookup yields CDR1 SGHNT and CDR2 YYREEE (reference sequence). The V end was cut by 4 bases, the J end by 5 bases, with 12 bases between.

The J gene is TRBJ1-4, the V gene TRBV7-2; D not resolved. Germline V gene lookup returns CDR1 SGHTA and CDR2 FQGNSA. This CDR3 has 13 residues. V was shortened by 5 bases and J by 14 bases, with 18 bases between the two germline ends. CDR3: CASSPTRGRDLFF. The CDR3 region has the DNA TGTGCCAGCAGCCCAACACGGGGTCGGGATCTGTTTTTT.

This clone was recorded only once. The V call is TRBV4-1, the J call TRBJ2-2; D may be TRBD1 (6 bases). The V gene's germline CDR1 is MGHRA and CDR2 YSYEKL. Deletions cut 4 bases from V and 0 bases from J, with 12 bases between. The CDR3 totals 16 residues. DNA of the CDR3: TGCGCCAGCAGCCCCCAGACAGGCGCGAACACCGGGGAGCTGTTTTTT. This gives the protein CASSPQTGANTGELFF.

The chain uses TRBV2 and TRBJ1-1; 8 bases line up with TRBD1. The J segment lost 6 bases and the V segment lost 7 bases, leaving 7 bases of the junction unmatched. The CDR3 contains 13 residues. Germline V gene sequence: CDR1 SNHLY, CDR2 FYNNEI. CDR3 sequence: CASKLDRDAEAFF. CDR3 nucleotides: TGTGCCAGCAAGCTGGACAGGGATGCTGAAGCTTTCTTT. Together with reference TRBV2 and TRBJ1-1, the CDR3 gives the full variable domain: EPEVTQTPSHQVTQMGQEVILRCVPISNHLYFYWYRQILGQKVEFLVSFYNNEISEKSEIFDDQFSVERPDGSNFTLKIRSTKLEDSAMYFCASKLDRDAEAFFGQGTRLTVV.

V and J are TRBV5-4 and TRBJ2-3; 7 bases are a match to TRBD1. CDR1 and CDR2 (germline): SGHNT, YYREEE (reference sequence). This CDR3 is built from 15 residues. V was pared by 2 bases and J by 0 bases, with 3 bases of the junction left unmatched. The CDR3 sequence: CASSLGGASTDTQYF. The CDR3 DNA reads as TGTGCCAGCAGCTTAGGGGGCGCGAGCACAGATACGCAGTATTTT. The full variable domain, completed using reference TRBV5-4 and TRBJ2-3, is ETGVTQSPTHLIKTRGQQVTLRCSSQSGHNTVSWYQQALGQGPQFIFQYYREEENGRGNFPPRFSGLQFPNYSSELNVNALELDDSALYLCASSLGGASTDTQYFGPGTRLTVL.

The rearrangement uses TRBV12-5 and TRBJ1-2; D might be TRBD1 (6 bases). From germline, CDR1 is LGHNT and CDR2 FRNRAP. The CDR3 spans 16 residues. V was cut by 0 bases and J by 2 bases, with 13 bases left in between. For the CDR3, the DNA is TGTGCTAGTGGTTTGGTACAAACAGGGCTAAACTATGGCTACACCTTC. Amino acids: CASGLVQTGLNYGYTF.

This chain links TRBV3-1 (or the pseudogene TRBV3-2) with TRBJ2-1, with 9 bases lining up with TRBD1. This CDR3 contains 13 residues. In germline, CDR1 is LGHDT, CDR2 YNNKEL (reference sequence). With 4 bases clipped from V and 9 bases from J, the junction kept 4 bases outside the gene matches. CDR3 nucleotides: TGTGCCAGCAGCCTAAACAGGGGGCGTGAGCAGTTCTTC. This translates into CASSLNRGREQFF.

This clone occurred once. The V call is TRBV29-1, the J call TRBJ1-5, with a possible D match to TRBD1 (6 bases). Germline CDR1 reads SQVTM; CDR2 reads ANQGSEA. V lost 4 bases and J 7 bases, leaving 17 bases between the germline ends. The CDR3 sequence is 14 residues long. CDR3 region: CSVATGSADQPQHF. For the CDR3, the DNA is TGCAGCGTTGCTACAGGGAGTGCGGACCAGCCCCAGCATTTT.

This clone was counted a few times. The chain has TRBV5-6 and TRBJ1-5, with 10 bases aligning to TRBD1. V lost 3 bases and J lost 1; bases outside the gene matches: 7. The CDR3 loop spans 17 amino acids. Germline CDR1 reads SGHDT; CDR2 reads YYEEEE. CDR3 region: CASSSLLGQGSNQPQHF. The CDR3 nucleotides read TGTGCCAGCAGCTCGTTGTTGGGACAGGGGAGCAATCAGCCCCAGCATTTT.

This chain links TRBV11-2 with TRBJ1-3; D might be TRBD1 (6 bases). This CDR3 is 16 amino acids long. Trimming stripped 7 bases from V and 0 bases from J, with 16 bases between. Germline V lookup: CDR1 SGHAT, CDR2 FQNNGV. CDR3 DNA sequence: TGTGCCAGCACCCAGACAGGCGCTTACTCTGGAAACACCATATATTTT. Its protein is CASTQTGAYSGNTIYF.

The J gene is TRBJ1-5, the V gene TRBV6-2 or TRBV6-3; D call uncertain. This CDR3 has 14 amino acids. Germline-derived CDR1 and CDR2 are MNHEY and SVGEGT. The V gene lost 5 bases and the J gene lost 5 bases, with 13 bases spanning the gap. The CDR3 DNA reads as TGTGCCAGCAGTCGCAACCCGGAGGATCAGCCCCAGCATTTT. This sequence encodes CASSRNPEDQPQHF.

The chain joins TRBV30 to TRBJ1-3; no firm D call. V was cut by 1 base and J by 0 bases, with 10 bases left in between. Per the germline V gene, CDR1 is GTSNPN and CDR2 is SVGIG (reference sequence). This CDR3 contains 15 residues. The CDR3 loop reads CAWSAGFSSGNTIYF. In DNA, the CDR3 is TGTGCCTGGAGTGCGGGGTTCTCCTCTGGAAACACCATATATTTT.

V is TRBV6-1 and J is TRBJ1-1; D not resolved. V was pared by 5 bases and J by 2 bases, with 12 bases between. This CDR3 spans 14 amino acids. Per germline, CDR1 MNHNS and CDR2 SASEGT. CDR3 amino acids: CASSYFGPNTEAFF. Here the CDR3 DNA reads TGTGCCAGCAGTTATTTTGGGCCCAACACTGAAGCTTTCTTT.

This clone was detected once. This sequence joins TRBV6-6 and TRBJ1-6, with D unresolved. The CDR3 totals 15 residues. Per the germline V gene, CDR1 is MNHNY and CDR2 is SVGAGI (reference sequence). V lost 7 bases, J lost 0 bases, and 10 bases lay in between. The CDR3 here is CASTFESSYNSPLHF. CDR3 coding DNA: TGTGCCAGCACTTTCGAGAGCTCCTATAATTCACCCCTCCACTTT.

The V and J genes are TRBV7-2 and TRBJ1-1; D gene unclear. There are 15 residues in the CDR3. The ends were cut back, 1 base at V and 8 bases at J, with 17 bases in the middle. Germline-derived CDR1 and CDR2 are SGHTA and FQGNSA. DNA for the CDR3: TGTGCCAGCAGCTTAGATCACGGAGAGGCACGGGAAGCTTTCTTT. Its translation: CASSLDHGEAREAFF.

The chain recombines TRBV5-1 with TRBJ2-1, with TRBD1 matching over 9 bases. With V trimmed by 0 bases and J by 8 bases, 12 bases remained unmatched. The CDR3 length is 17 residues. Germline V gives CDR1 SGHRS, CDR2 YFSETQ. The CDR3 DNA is TGCGCCAGCAGCTTGGCTTTTCCGGGACAGGGAATATATGAGCAGTTCTTC. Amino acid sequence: CASSLAFPGQGIYEQFF.

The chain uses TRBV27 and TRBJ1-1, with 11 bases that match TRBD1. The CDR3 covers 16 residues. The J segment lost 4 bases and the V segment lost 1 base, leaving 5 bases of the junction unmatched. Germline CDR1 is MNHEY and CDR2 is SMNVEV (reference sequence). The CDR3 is CASSLLTGTGGTEAFF. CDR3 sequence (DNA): TGTGCCAGCAGTTTATTGACCGGGACAGGGGGCACTGAAGCTTTCTTT.

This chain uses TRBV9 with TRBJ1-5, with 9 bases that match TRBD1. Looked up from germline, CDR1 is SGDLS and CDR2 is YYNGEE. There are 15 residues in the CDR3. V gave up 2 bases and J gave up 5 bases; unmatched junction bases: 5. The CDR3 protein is CASSVGTGSYQPQHF. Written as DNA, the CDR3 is TGTGCCAGCAGCGTTGGGACAGGGAGCTATCAGCCCCAGCATTTT.

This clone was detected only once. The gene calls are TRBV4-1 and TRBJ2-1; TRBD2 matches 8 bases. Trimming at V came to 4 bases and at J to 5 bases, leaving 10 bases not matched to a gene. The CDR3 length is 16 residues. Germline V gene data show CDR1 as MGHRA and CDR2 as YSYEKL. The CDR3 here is CASSPIPAGGNNEQFF. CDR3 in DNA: TGCGCCAGCAGCCCCATCCCGGCGGGAGGAAACAATGAGCAGTTCTTC.

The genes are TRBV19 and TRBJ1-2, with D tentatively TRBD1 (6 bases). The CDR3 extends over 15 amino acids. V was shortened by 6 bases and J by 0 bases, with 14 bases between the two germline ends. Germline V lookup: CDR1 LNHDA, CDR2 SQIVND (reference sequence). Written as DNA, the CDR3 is TGTGCCAGTAGCCTCGGACAGCAAGCTAACTATGGCTACACCTTC. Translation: CASSLGQQANYGYTF.